Listed here is a single T cell receptor beta chain. The germline gives CDR1 MNHEY, CDR2 SVGAGI. V lost 6 bases and J lost 10; bases outside the gene matches: 11. The CDR3 runs to 13 residues. This sample stems from a study of blood T cell repertoires in COVID-19. Study-level background: Acute-phase and convalescent COVID-19 samples originated in the United States, Italy and Spain. Nucleic acid was either cDNA or gDNA, and it came from T cells, B-cell-depleted T cells, or PBMCs.

Repertoires were generated with immunoSEQ multiplex PCR, while TCRdb's copy carries only in-frame clones and drops some. The sample carries fewer than 350,000 clones, 88% recorded once. Sample: peripheral blood. The chain is built from TRBV6-5 and TRBJ1-1, with TRBD1 identical over 7 bases. The receptor comes from a woman aged 30 to 39 with COVID-19, enrolled during active disease. CDR3 residues: CASRGYRDRGAFF. In DNA, the CDR3 is TGTGCCAGCAGGGGGTACCGGGACAGAGGAGCTTTCTTT.